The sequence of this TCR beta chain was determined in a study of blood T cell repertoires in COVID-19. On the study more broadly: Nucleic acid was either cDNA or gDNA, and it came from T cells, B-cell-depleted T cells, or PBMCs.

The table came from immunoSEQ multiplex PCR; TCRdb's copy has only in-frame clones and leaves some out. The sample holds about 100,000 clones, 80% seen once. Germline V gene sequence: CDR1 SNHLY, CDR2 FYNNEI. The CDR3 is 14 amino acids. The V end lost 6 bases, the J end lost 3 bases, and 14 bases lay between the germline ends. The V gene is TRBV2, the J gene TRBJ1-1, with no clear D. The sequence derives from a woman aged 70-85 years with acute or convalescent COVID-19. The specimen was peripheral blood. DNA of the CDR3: TGTGCCAGCAGGGGGAGCCAAACCGACACTGAAGCTTTCTTT. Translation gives CASRGSQTDTEAFF.